This T cell receptor (beta chain) was sequenced for a study of blood T cell repertoires in COVID-19. Study summary: Sources were T cells, B-cell-depleted T cells, or PBMCs; the material itself was cDNA or gDNA.

In the original workflow: The assay estimated nucleated cells by amplifying reference gene primers. The table came from immunoSEQ multiplex PCR; TCRdb's copy has only in-frame clones and leaves some out. The DNA was the basis for D and trimming; V, J and clone size are from that table. The sample yields around 130,000 clones, approximately 79% seen once. The ends were cut back, 9 bases at V and 0 bases at J, with 15 bases in the middle. Germline assignment: CDR1 LNHDA and CDR2 SQIVND (reference sequence). The CDR3 length is 15 residues. Enrollees, roughly 18 to 90 years old, lived in about two dozen US areas.

The source is a man aged 35 to 55 with acute COVID-19. The rearrangement uses TRBV19 and TRBJ1-3, with unresolved D. Sequenced material: PBMCs or T cells enriched from blood (not recorded which). CDR3 sequence: CASLRDPFSGNTIYF. DNA for the CDR3: TGTGCCAGCTTAAGAGATCCGTTCTCTGGAAACACCATATATTTT.